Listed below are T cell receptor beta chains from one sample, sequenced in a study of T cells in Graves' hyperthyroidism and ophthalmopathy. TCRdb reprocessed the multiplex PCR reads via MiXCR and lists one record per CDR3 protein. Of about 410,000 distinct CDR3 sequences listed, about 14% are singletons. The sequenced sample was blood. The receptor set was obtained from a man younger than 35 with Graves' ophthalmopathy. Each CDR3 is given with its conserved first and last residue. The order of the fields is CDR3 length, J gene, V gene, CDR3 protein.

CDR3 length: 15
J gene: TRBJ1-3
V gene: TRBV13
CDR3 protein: CASSPDRNSGNTIYF

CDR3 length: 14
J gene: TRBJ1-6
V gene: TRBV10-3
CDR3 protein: CAISELTGTSPLHF

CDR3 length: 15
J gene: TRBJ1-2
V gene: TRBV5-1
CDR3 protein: CASSLEVGANYGYTF

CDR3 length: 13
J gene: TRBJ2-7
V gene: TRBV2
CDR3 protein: CASSEAQTYEQYF

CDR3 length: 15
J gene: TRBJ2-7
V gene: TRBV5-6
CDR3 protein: CASSFFRGATYEQYF

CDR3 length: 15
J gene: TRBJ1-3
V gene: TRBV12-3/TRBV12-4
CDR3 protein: CASSEGRSSGNTIYF

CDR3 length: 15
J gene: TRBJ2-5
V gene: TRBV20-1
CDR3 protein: CSARGGSGGGETQYF

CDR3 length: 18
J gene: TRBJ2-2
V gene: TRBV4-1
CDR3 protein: CASSQVPAGETYTGELFF

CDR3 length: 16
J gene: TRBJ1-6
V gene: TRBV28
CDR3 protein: CASSSLGTIYNSPLHF

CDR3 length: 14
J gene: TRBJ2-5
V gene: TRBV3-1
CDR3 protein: CASSQDTYQETQYF

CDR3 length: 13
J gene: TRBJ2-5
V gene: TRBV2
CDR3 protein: CASSLWSGETQYF

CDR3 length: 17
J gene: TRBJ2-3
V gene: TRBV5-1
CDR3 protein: CASSLEERDYVAHTQYF

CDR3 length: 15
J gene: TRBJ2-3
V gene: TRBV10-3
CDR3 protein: CAISNPLGGTDTQYF

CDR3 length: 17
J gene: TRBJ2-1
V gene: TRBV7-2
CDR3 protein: CASSLFPPSGTSNEQFF

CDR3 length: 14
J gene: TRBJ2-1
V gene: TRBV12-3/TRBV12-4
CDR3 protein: CASSPRRLDNEQFF